This T cell receptor beta chain was observed in a study of T-cell reconstitution after alpha-beta-depleted transplantation in children. Concerning this clonotype: Its antigen is as yet unknown.

J lost 3 bases, V lost 6 bases, and 8 bases had no gene match. The CDR3 runs to 14 residues. CDR1 DFQATT and CDR2 SNEGSKA come from the germline V gene (reference sequence). Study-level points and caveats: In some patients, recipient T cells and intrathymic progenitors surviving conditioning explained high day-60 diversity. Most T-cell counts and diversity one year after the transplant came from T cells that were newly produced.

The library targeted TCRbeta and was prepared with unique molecular identifiers. TCRdb fed the PCR reads into MiXCR, producing one record per CDR3 protein. Here the sample spans about 1,000,000 distinct CDR3 sequences, about 29% being singletons. The chain links TRBV20-1 to TRBJ2-7, with 10 bases identical to TRBD2. Sequenced material: PBMCs, mostly from graft donor cells, taken 360 days after TCRalphabeta/CD19-depleted stem cell transplant. The clonotype originates from a boy younger than two who had a stem cell transplant for SCID, so the T cells may come from the graft donor. The CDR3 here is CSAILAGVYYEQYF. CDR3 DNA sequence: TGCAGTGCCATCCTAGCGGGGGTTTACTACGAGCAGTACTTC.